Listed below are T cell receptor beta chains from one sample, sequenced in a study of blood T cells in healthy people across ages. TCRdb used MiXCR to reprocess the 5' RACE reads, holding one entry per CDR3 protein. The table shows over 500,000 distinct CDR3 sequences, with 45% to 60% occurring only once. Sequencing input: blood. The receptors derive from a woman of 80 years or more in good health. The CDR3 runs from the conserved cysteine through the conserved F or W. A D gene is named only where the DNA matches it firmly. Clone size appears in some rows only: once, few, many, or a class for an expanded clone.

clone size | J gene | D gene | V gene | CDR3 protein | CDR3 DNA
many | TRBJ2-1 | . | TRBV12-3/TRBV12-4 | CASSLSGGGLFQQFF | TGTGCCAGCAGCCTTTCTGGCGGGGGCCTATTCCAGCAGTTCTTC
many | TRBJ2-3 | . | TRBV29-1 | CSVETRTSTDTQYF | TGCAGCGTTGAAACCCGAACTAGCACAGATACGCAGTATTTT
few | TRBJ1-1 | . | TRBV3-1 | CASSQEDRGAFF | TGTGCCAGCAGCCAAGAGGACCGGGGTGCTTTCTTT
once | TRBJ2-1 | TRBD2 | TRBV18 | CASSPTSGRRNEQFF | TGTGCCAGCTCACCAACTAGCGGGAGGCGCAATGAGCAGTTCTTC
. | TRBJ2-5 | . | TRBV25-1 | CASSEGGSGQETQYF | TGTGCCAGCAGTGAAGGCGGTAGCGGACAAGAGACCCAGTACTTC
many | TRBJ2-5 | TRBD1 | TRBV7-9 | CASTIGGFQETQYF | TGTGCCAGCACCATAGGGGGCTTCCAAGAGACCCAGTACTTC
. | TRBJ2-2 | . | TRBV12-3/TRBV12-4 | CASSSVMELFF | TGTGCCAGCAGCAGTGTAATGGAGCTGTTTTTT
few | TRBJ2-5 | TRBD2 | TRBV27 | CASSFPWTSGNNEQYF | TGTGCCAGCAGTTTTCCTTGGACTAGCGGTAACAATGAGCAGTACTTC
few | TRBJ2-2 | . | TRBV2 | CASDQRVDRLNTGELFF | TGTGCCAGCGACCAGCGCGTAGACAGACTGAACACCGGGGAGCTGTTTTTT
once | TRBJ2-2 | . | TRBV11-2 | CASSLDYGTELFF | TGTGCCAGCAGCTTAGATTACGGGACGGAGCTGTTTTTT
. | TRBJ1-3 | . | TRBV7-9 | CASSRGDSGNTIYF | TGTGCCAGCAGCCGCGGCGACTCTGGAAACACCATATATTTT
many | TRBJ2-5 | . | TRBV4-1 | CASSQDKGTPRGETQYF | TGCGCCAGCAGCCAAGATAAGGGGACGCCTAGAGGCGAGACCCAGTACTTC
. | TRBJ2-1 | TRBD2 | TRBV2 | CASSGTLAGPNEQFF | TGTGCCAGTTCGGGGACGCTAGCGGGGCCCAATGAGCAGTTCTTC
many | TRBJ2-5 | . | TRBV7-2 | CAGSLMETQYF | TGTGCCGGCAGCTTAATGGAGACCCAGTACTTC
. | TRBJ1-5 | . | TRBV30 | CAWSQTGTNGGPQHF | TGTGCCTGGAGCCAAACGGGGACTAATGGAGGCCCCCAGCATTTT
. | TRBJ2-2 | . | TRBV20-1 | CSARWALGPGELFF | TGCAGTGCTAGATGGGCCCTGGGGCCCGGGGAGCTGTTTTTT
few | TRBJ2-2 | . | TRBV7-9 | CASSFTGTSYTGELFF | TGTGCCAGCAGCTTCACCGGGACTTCTTACACCGGGGAGCTGTTTTTT
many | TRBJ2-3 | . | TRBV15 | CATSKRTTGSRADTQYF | TGTGCCACCAGCAAGAGGACCACAGGTTCAAGGGCAGATACGCAGTATTTT